The 28 T cell receptor beta chains listed next were all sequenced from one sample in a study of shared clonotypes between healthy human individuals. Positively selected for CCR7, the CD45RO-negative cells used as naive CD8 cells excluded terminally differentiated effector memory CD45RA+ cells. Libraries were prepared by immunoSEQ multiplex PCR; TCRdb keeps only in-frame clonotypes and omits some of them. Of fewer than 800,000 clones listed, about 90% are singletons. The sequenced sample consisted of naive CD8+ T cells sorted from blood. Every receptor here comes from a man aged 25 to 40 in good health.

This chain links TRBV18 with TRBJ1-5; D might be TRBD1 (5 bases). The V end lost 4 bases, the J end lost 10 bases, and 14 bases lay between the germline ends. The CDR3 is made up of 13 amino acids. Germline CDR1 reads KGHSH; CDR2 reads LQKENI. The CDR3 is CASSLGRFKPQHF. CDR3 bases: TGTGCCAGCTCACTGGGACGGTTTAAACCCCAGCATTTT.

V usage is TRBV2 and J usage is TRBJ2-1; D might be TRBD2 (5 bases). There are 15 residues in the CDR3. Per germline, CDR1 SNHLY and CDR2 FYNNEI. The V end lost 3 bases, the J end lost 2 bases, and 11 bases lay between the germline ends. The CDR3 region is CASSESSVTYNEQFF. In DNA, the CDR3 is TGTGCCAGCAGTGAGAGTAGCGTGACCTACAATGAGCAGTTCTTC.

This chain uses TRBV7-8 with TRBJ2-2, with 13 bases aligning to TRBD2. The V and J ends lost 4 bases and 3 bases, in that order; junction bases with no gene match: 5. CDR1 and CDR2 (germline): SGHVS, FQNEAQ. CDR3 length: 17 residues. Here the CDR3 DNA reads TGTGCCAGCAGCTGGACTAGCGGGAGCTGGGACACCGGGGAGCTGTTTTTT. Translating gives CASSWTSGSWDTGELFF. Drawing the rest from reference TRBV7-8 and TRBJ2-2, the complete variable domain is GAGVSQSPRYKVAKRGQDVALRCDPISGHVSLFWYQQALGQGPEFLTYFQNEAQLDKSGLPSDRFFAERPEGSVSTLKIQRTQQEDSAVYLCASSWTSGSWDTGELFFGEGSRLTVL.

The chain joins TRBV27 to TRBJ2-1, with D uncertain. V was trimmed by 2 bases and J by 0 bases, leaving 5 bases between them. CDR1 and CDR2 from the germline V gene are MNHEY and SMNVEV (reference sequence). CDR3 length: 14 amino acids. In nucleotides, the CDR3 is TGTGCCAGCAGTTTACAGGACTCCTACAATGAGCAGTTCTTC. This encodes CASSLQDSYNEQFF.

In nucleotides, the CDR3 is TGTGCCAGCAGCGTAGATTCATGGGCTAGCGGGACCTACACAGATACGCAGTATTTT. Translated, it gives CASSVDSWASGTYTDTQYF. The chain uses TRBV9 and TRBJ2-3; 9 bases agree with TRBD2. This CDR3 spans 19 amino acids. Germline CDR1 is SGDLS and CDR2 is YYNGEE. Trimming removed 0 bases from V and 2 bases from J; junction bases left unmatched: 13.

This clone was found many times. V gene TRBV28 combines with J gene TRBJ2-4; tentatively, D is TRBD1 or TRBD2 (5 bases each). V shed 4 bases and J shed 0 bases, with 16 bases lying between them. The CDR3 has 17 residues. Germline V lookup: CDR1 MDHEN, CDR2 SYDVKM. The CDR3 reads CASSYNMGEIAKNIQYF. The CDR3, as DNA: TGTGCCAGCAGTTATAATATGGGGGAAATAGCCAAAAACATTCAGTACTTC.

This chain links TRBV10-3 with TRBJ2-1; 8 nucleotides align to TRBD1. CDR3 size: 14 residues. J lost 8 bases, V lost 7 bases, and 10 bases had no gene match. Germline CDR1 reads ENHRY; CDR2 reads SYGVKD. The CDR3 nucleotides read TGTGCCATCACATCGACAGGGGTTGACGATGAGCAGTTCTTC. This sequence encodes CAITSTGVDDEQFF.

The V and J genes are TRBV7-2 and TRBJ1-2, with 9 bases aligning to TRBD1. This CDR3 is built from 15 residues. V was pared by 5 bases and J by 2 bases, with 6 bases of the junction left unmatched. Germline CDR1 is SGHTA and CDR2 is FQGNSA. The CDR3 DNA sequence: TGTGCCAGCAGCATTACAGGGGGCCCCAACTATGGCTACACCTTC. Translation gives CASSITGGPNYGYTF.

The rearrangement joins TRBV4-3 to TRBJ2-5; 12 nucleotides match TRBD2. There are 17 residues in the CDR3. J lost 0 bases, V lost 0 bases, and 2 bases had no gene match. The germline V gene has CDR1 LGHNA and CDR2 YSLEER. This CDR3 reads CASSQDLAGGYQETQYF. The DNA of the CDR3 is TGCGCCAGCAGCCAAGACCTAGCGGGAGGGTACCAAGAGACCCAGTACTTC.

V usage is TRBV29-1 and J usage is TRBJ2-7, with TRBD1 matching over 7 bases. The germline V gene encodes CDR1 SQVTM and CDR2 ANQGSEA. Trimming cost V 2 bases and J 4 bases; bases outside gene matches: 11. CDR3 length: 15 residues. The CDR3, as DNA: TGCAGCGTTGAATCAGGGCAGGGGGTTTGGTACGAGCAGTACTTC. Its translation: CSVESGQGVWYEQYF.

The chain recombines TRBV7-6 with TRBJ2-2; no definite D call. This CDR3 is built from 17 residues. Germline CDR1 is SGHVS and CDR2 is FNYEAQ. The V end was cut by 4 bases, the J end by 5 bases, with 20 bases between. For the CDR3, the DNA is TGTGCCAGCAGCTCGATTGTGGTAGTTGCTGGTACCGGGGAGCTGTTTTTT. Its translation is CASSSIVVVAGTGELFF. The complete variable domain, with remaining parts taken from reference TRBV7-6 and TRBJ2-2, reads GAGVSQSPRYKVTKRGQDVALRCDPISGHVSLYWYRQALGQGPEFLTYFNYEAQQDKSGLPNDRFSAERPEGSISTLTIQRTEQRDSAMYRCASSSIVVVAGTGELFFGEGSRLTVL.

The J gene is TRBJ2-1, the V gene TRBV6-6; 10 bases agree with TRBD2. J was trimmed by 8 bases and V by 6 bases; bases with no gene match: 7. Germline-derived CDR1 and CDR2 are MNHNY and SVGAGI (reference sequence). This CDR3 is 14 amino acids long. The CDR3 DNA follows: TGTGCCAGCAGCCGATCTAGCGGGAGTGATGAGCAGTTCTTC. Residues: CASSRSSGSDEQFF.

CDR3 DNA sequence: TGTGCCAGCAGCCACGGACGAGGGGGGGAGACCCAGTACTTC. Amino acids: CASSHGRGGETQYF. The chain carries TRBV7-9 and TRBJ2-5; perhaps D is TRBD1 or TRBD2 (6 bases each). The germline CDR1 and CDR2 sequences are SEHNR and FQNEAQ (reference sequence). This CDR3 contains 14 residues. The V end lost 5 bases, the J end lost 5 bases, and 15 bases lay between the germline ends.

The J gene is TRBJ2-7, the V gene TRBV7-2; no reliable D call. The ends were cut back, 3 bases at V and 4 bases at J, with 7 bases in the middle. Germline CDR1 and CDR2: SGHTA and FQGNSA. This CDR3 is built from 12 residues. CDR3 nucleotide sequence: TGTGCCAGCAGCTTTCGGCCTTACGAGCAGTACTTC. It is translated as CASSFRPYEQYF.

The chain couples TRBV27 to TRBJ1-5; D is unclear. CDR1 is MNHEY, CDR2 SMNVEV, per germline (reference sequence). The V end lost 4 bases, the J end lost 5 bases, and 9 bases lay between the germline ends. The length of the CDR3 is 13 residues. The DNA for the CDR3 is TGTGCCAGCAGTTATAGGACCGATCAGCCCCAGCATTTT. Protein: CASSYRTDQPQHF.

The rearrangement joins TRBV27 to TRBJ1-4; 9 nucleotides match TRBD1. The CDR3 is made up of 15 amino acids. V lost 4 bases to trimming and J lost 7 bases; unmatched junction nucleotides: 7. Germline V CDR1 and CDR2: MNHEY, SMNVEV (reference sequence). The CDR3 nucleotides read TGTGCCAGCAGTTCCACAGGGGGCGTCTCTGAAAAACTGTTTTTT. It codes for CASSSTGGVSEKLFF.

With regard to this clone: Other DNA sequences in the same sample also yield this CDR3. The chain joins TRBV7-9 to TRBJ2-1; 7 bases match TRBD2. Germline CDR1 and CDR2: SEHNR and FQNEAQ (reference sequence). V was clipped by 3 bases and J by 0 bases; unmatched bases: 2. The CDR3 sequence is 15 residues long. CDR3 residues: CASSFRGGSYNEQFF. In DNA form, the CDR3 reads TGTGCCAGCAGCTTTCGCGGGGGCTCCTACAATGAGCAGTTCTTC.

The chain joins TRBV7-8 to TRBJ2-1; 7 positions agree with TRBD1. Germline-derived CDR1 and CDR2 are SGHVS and FQNEAQ. The CDR3 is made up of 15 amino acids. The V and J ends lost 7 bases and 2 bases, in that order; junction bases with no gene match: 8. The DNA for the CDR3 is TGTGCCAGCATCATTAAAGGGGGCCCCTACAATGAGCAGTTCTTC. Translation: CASIIKGGPYNEQFF.

The V gene is TRBV2, the J gene TRBJ1-5; TRBD1 might be the D (5 bases). The CDR3 has 16 amino acids. V lost 0 bases and J 2 bases, leaving 11 bases between the germline ends. CDR1 is SNHLY and CDR2 is FYNNEI in the germline V gene. The DNA for the CDR3 is TGTGCCAGCAGTGAAGCCTCAGGGAGGGGCAATCAGCCCCAGCATTTT. This encodes CASSEASGRGNQPQHF.

This sequence joins TRBV15 and TRBJ1-4; D uncertain. V was pared by 3 bases and J by 8 bases, with 7 bases between. The CDR3 runs 12 residues. Germline loops: CDR1 LNHNV, CDR2 YYDKDF (reference sequence). The CDR3 protein is CATSSFGEKLFF. In DNA, the CDR3 is TGTGCCACCAGCAGCTTCGGGGAAAAACTGTTTTTT. Based on the CDR3 plus reference TRBV15 and TRBJ1-4, the full variable domain is DAMVIQNPRYQVTQFGKPVTLSCSQTLNHNVMYWYQQKSSQAPKLLFHYYDKDFNNEADTPDNFQSRRPNTSFCFLDIRSPGLGDTAMYLCATSSFGEKLFFGSGTQLSVL.

The chain joins TRBV7-6 to TRBJ2-7, with D tentatively TRBD2 (6 bases). The CDR3 sequence is 13 residues long. Trimming took off 4 bases at V and 4 bases at J, with 11 bases between the two ends. Germline values: CDR1 SGHVS, CDR2 FNYEAQ. CDR3 sequence: CASSYRDFYEQYF. CDR3 sequence (DNA): TGTGCCAGCAGCTACCGGGACTTTTACGAGCAGTACTTC.

This clone was counted once. V and J are TRBV6-1 and TRBJ2-3, with 9 bases matching TRBD2. This CDR3 contains 17 residues. The J segment lost 3 bases and the V segment lost 2 bases, leaving 9 bases of the junction unmatched. Germline-derived CDR1 and CDR2 are MNHNS and SASEGT. CDR3 loop: CASSERMASGMTDTQYF. The DNA of the CDR3 is TGTGCCAGCAGTGAACGAATGGCTAGCGGGATGACAGATACGCAGTATTTT.

The chain links TRBV27 to TRBJ2-2; D remains ambiguous. Germline V lookup: CDR1 MNHEY, CDR2 SMNVEV (reference sequence). Deletions cut 6 bases from V and 0 bases from J, with 8 bases between. The CDR3 consists of 14 residues. The CDR3 coding sequence is TGTGCCAGCAGCCCGATCGCGAACACCGGGGAGCTGTTTTTT. This gives the protein CASSPIANTGELFF.

The chain couples TRBV20-1 to TRBJ2-7; possible D gene TRBD1, 5 bases. V lost 5 bases and J lost 7, with 12 bases in between. Germline V gene lookup returns CDR1 DFQATT and CDR2 SNEGSKA (reference sequence). This CDR3 spans 11 amino acids. This chain's CDR3 is CSADDSQEQYF. In DNA form, the CDR3 reads TGCAGTGCTGACGACAGTCAGGAGCAGTACTTC.

The chain uses TRBV19 and TRBJ1-1, with D unclear. The CDR3 sequence is 13 residues long. In germline, CDR1 is LNHDA, CDR2 SQIVND (reference sequence). Trimming removed 6 bases at V and 1 base at J, with 9 bases between. DNA of the CDR3: TGTGCCAGTAGCGAGAGGGAGAACACTGAAGCTTTCTTT. Its translation: CASSERENTEAFF.

This rearrangement joins TRBV6-5 to TRBJ2-7, with 14 bases aligning to TRBD2. The CDR3 consists of 15 residues. Germline V gene lookup returns CDR1 MNHEY and CDR2 SVGAGI. V trimming: 6 bases; J trimming: 5 bases; junction bases outside the gene matches: 6. This CDR3 reads CASRPGLAGDDEQYF. The CDR3 nucleotides read TGTGCCAGCAGACCGGGACTAGCGGGAGACGACGAGCAGTACTTC.

The chain is built from TRBV18 and TRBJ2-5; D gene ambiguous. The CDR3 extends over 14 amino acids. With 3 bases removed from V and 1 base from J, the gap between germline ends came to 9 bases. Germline-derived CDR1 and CDR2 are KGHSH and LQKENI. CDR3 amino acids: CASSPYRSQETQYF. In DNA form, the CDR3 reads TGTGCCAGCTCACCGTATCGTTCCCAAGAGACCCAGTACTTC.

This clone was detected only once. This chain joins TRBV7-8 and TRBJ2-1, with 11 bases identical to TRBD2. V lost 5 bases to trimming and J lost 4 bases; unmatched junction nucleotides: 7. There are 16 residues in the CDR3. Germline V lookup: CDR1 SGHVS, CDR2 FQNEAQ. The CDR3, as DNA: TGTGCCAGCAGCAGAGGGACTAGCGGAGCTTACAATGAGCAGTTCTTC. It translates to CASSRGTSGAYNEQFF.